This T cell receptor (beta chain) was found in a study of cytomegalovirus exposure and HLA in healthy donors. This clone was picked up a small number of times. Its antigen is undetermined. Germline V gives CDR1 SGHNT, CDR2 YYREEE (reference sequence). The CDR3 totals 14 residues. Germline trimming cut 4 bases from V and 1 base from J; bases unmatched to any gene: 3. General study points: Another analysis was done later, and it associated 15,000 to 20,000 TCR beta sequences with HLA alleles at 0.05 false discovery rate.

With 60 Vbeta and 13 Jbeta primers, the PCR was carried out. The data were produced by immunoSEQ multiplex PCR, yet TCRdb's version contains in-frame clones alone and is incomplete. This table has about 130,000 clones, about three quarters appearing once. Specimen: PBMCs. The chain couples TRBV5-4 to TRBJ1-2; the match to TRBD1 covers 8 bases. This TCR was sampled from a man aged 45-65 years in good health and CMV-seropositive. The CDR3 sequence: CASSRGQVNYGYTF. The CDR3 coding sequence is TGTGCCAGCAGCCGGGGACAGGTTAACTATGGCTACACCTTC.